The present T cell receptor beta chain was sequenced within a study of early T cells in non-severe SARS-CoV-2 infection. TCRdb passed the 5' RACE reads through MiXCR, listing each CDR3 protein once. In the table there are 40,000 to 55,000 distinct CDR3 sequences, approximately 4% of which are singletons. Material: whole blood. The TCR comes from an adult who was a healthcare worker with PCR-confirmed SARS-CoV-2 infection or an uninfected control (not recorded which).

CDR3 residues: CASSQETSGGANEQFF. DNA of the CDR3: TGCGCCAGCAGCCAAGAGACTAGCGGGGGGGCTAATGAGCAGTTCTTC. The chain carries TRBV4-1 and TRBJ2-1, with 14 nucleotides matching TRBD2. The CDR3 runs 16 residues. Germline V gene lookup returns CDR1 MGHRA and CDR2 YSYEKL. The V gene end was trimmed by 0 bases and the J gene end by 7 bases; junction bases not matched to a gene: 2.